The 24 T cell receptor beta chains below come from one sample, sequenced in a study of T cell responses to AZD1222 COVID-19 vaccine. Clones were sequenced by immunoSEQ multiplex PCR, and TCRdb holds only the in-frame ones, with some missing. The sample carries 200,000 to 300,000 clones, approximately 93% recorded once. Specimen: peripheral blood, collected on day 0 of AZD1222 vaccination. These receptors were collected from an adult in good health.

V and J are TRBV5-4 and TRBJ1-2, with D possibly matching TRBD1 (5 bases). The V end was cut by 0 bases, the J end by 0 bases, with 9 bases between. The CDR3 runs to 15 residues. Germline V CDR1 and CDR2: SGHNT, YYREEE (reference sequence). DNA of the CDR3: TGTGCCAGCAGCTTGGGAGGGGCCGCTAACTATGGCTACACCTTC. It yields the protein CASSLGGAANYGYTF.

This chain connects TRBV4-1 to TRBJ1-6, with D perhaps TRBD1 (5 bases). The germline gives CDR1 MGHRA, CDR2 YSYEKL. This CDR3 region has 15 residues. Between the trimmed V and J ends, which lost 4 bases and 9 bases, there was a span of 16 bases. The DNA for the CDR3 is TGCGCCAGCAGCCCTGTGGGACCCAAGAGTTCACCCCTCCACTTT. Its translation: CASSPVGPKSSPLHF.

The chain joins TRBV25-1 to TRBJ1-6; D remains ambiguous. Germline V lookup: CDR1 MGHDK, CDR2 SYGVNS. V was pared by 6 bases and J by 2 bases, with 11 bases between. The CDR3 length is 15 residues. For the CDR3, the DNA is TGTGCCAGCAGCGGAGGGTCCGCCTATAATTCACCCCTCCACTTT. Translating gives CASSGGSAYNSPLHF.

This rearrangement joins TRBV9 to TRBJ1-1, with TRBD1 identical over 8 bases. Per germline, CDR1 SGDLS and CDR2 YYNGEE. With V trimmed by 3 bases and J by 2 bases, 6 bases remained unmatched. There are 15 residues in the CDR3. The CDR3 sequence is CASSGGTGRNTEAFF. The CDR3 coding sequence is TGTGCCAGCAGCGGCGGGACAGGAAGAAACACTGAAGCTTTCTTT.

V is TRBV19 and J is TRBJ2-7; maybe TRBD1 (5 bases). This CDR3 has 17 residues. Germline CDR1 reads LNHDA; CDR2 reads SQIVND (reference sequence). V lost 2 bases and J 2 bases, leaving 19 bases between the germline ends. The CDR3 sequence: CASSISPARQLTYEQYF. In nucleotides, the CDR3 is TGTGCCAGTAGTATATCGCCGGCGAGACAGCTAACCTACGAGCAGTACTTC.

V is TRBV28 and J is TRBJ2-7; D ambiguous. V lost 5 bases and J lost 4, with 6 bases in between. The CDR3 contains 11 residues. The germline gives CDR1 MDHEN, CDR2 SYDVKM. The CDR3 protein is CASSIRYEQYF. The CDR3 coding sequence is TGTGCCAGCAGTATCCGATACGAGCAGTACTTC.

Only one count was recorded for this clone. The rearrangement links TRBV9 to TRBJ2-1, with D perhaps matching TRBD2 (6 bases). Trimming took off 4 bases at V and 4 bases at J, with 21 bases between the two ends. The CDR3 runs to 17 residues. Germline CDR1 reads SGDLS; CDR2 reads YYNGEE. In DNA, the CDR3 is TGTGCCAGCAGCCCCCGAGACGGGACGGAGGGGTACAATGAGCAGTTCTTC. Protein sequence: CASSPRDGTEGYNEQFF.

This clone has a handful of counts. The V gene is TRBV5-6, the J gene TRBJ1-2, with 9 bases matching TRBD1. CDR1 is SGHDT, CDR2 YYEEEE, per germline. Trimming removed 2 bases from V and 8 bases from J; junction bases left unmatched: 7. This CDR3 comprises 14 residues. CDR3 DNA sequence: TGTGCCAGCAGCTTTGGGACAGGGCCGGGCGGCTACACCTTC. Protein sequence: CASSFGTGPGGYTF.

The rearrangement links TRBV6-2 or TRBV6-3 to TRBJ1-4; possibly TRBD1 for D (5 bases). The length of the CDR3 is 15 residues. CDR1 is MNHEY and CDR2 is SVGEGT in the germline V gene. Trimming shortened V by 2 bases and J by 12 bases, and 19 bases separated the two germline ends. The CDR3 region is CASSYDPGLGKELFF. CDR3 DNA: TGTGCCAGCAGTTACGATCCAGGGTTGGGTAAGGAACTGTTTTTT.

This clone was recorded only once. The J gene is TRBJ2-3, the V gene TRBV15; D is undetermined. This CDR3 region has 16 residues. Deletions cut 5 bases from V and 0 bases from J, with 15 bases between. Germline lookup yields CDR1 LNHNV and CDR2 YYDKDF (reference sequence). CDR3 protein: CATSQRTRPSTDTQYF. The CDR3 DNA follows: TGTGCCACCAGCCAAAGGACCCGTCCTAGCACAGATACGCAGTATTTT.

The V and J genes are TRBV28 and TRBJ1-5; TRBD1 is a possible D gene (6 bases). CDR1 and CDR2 from the germline V gene are MDHEN and SYDVKM. Trimming left V 6 bases short and J 5 bases short, with 14 bases between. This CDR3 spans 14 amino acids. Written as DNA, the CDR3 is TGTGCCAGCAGCAGGGGCGGATTCCATCAGCCCCAGCATTTT. Translating it yields CASSRGGFHQPQHF.

V is TRBV21-1 and J is TRBJ2-5; the D call TRBD2 from the table was never checked on the DNA. TRBV21-1 is an annotated pseudogene. The CDR3 runs 20 residues. The CDR3 reads CATRGGAPGLAGGPEETQYF. CDR3 DNA: TGTGCCACGCGTGGGGGTGCTCCGGGACTAGCGGGAGGGCCTGAAGAGACCCAGTACTTC.

The V gene is TRBV4-1, the J gene TRBJ1-3; D may be TRBD1 (5 bases). Trimming stripped 1 base from V and 8 bases from J, with 12 bases between. The CDR3 length is 14 residues. Germline values: CDR1 MGHRA, CDR2 YSYEKL. The CDR3 DNA follows: TGCGCCAGCAGCCAAGTTGAGGGGATGGACACCATATATTTT. It encodes CASSQVEGMDTIYF.

This chain connects TRBV4-3 to TRBJ2-5; D unresolved. Per the germline V gene, CDR1 is LGHNA and CDR2 is YSLEER. There are 13 residues in the CDR3. Trimming shortened V by 1 base and J by 4 bases, and 7 bases separated the two germline ends. The CDR3: CASSQAAGETQYF. The CDR3 nucleotides read TGCGCCAGCAGCCAAGCCGCTGGAGAGACCCAGTACTTC.

The CDR3 bases are TGTGCCAGCAGCTTAAGCGCAAATAGGCTCTCCTACGAGCAGTACTTC. Its translation: CASSLSANRLSYEQYF. The chain recombines TRBV7-2 with TRBJ2-7, with D unclear. This CDR3 is built from 16 residues. Trimming stripped 2 bases from V and 0 bases from J, with 14 bases between. Germline CDR1 SGHTA, CDR2 FQGNSA.

The CDR3 coding sequence is TGTGCCAGCAGTGCGGAACAGGGGTATGGCTACACCTTC. Protein sequence: CASSAEQGYGYTF. V is TRBV2 and J is TRBJ1-2; 7 bases align to TRBD1. Germline V gene sequence: CDR1 SNHLY, CDR2 FYNNEI. This CDR3 contains 13 residues. Trimming cost V 4 bases and J 5 bases; bases outside gene matches: 4.

This chain links TRBV4-2 with TRBJ2-7, with 10 bases matching TRBD1. V gave up 6 bases and J gave up 5 bases; unmatched junction bases: 7. The CDR3 is 14 amino acids. Germline V gene lookup returns CDR1 LGHNA and CDR2 YNFKEQ. In DNA form, the CDR3 reads TGTGCCAGCAGTGACTCCGGGACAGGGGACGAGCAGTACTTC. Translated: CASSDSGTGDEQYF.

The chain combines TRBV4-2 with TRBJ1-2; D unresolved. Germline V gene lookup returns CDR1 LGHNA and CDR2 YNFKEQ. V was pared by 1 base and J by 2 bases, with 11 bases between. The CDR3 consists of 15 residues. The CDR3 sequence: CASSQGTSGNYGYTF. CDR3 sequence (DNA): TGTGCCAGCAGCCAAGGGACCTCGGGGAACTATGGCTACACCTTC.

The chain is built from TRBV2 and TRBJ1-1; D is uncertain. CDR3 length: 15 amino acids. V dropped 5 bases and J dropped 1 base, with 14 bases sitting between them. CDR1 is SNHLY, CDR2 FYNNEI, per germline. Here the CDR3 reads CASSIRLGGNTEAFF. The DNA for the CDR3 is TGTGCCAGCAGTATCCGGTTAGGAGGGAACACTGAAGCTTTCTTT. Full variable domain (rest looked up from reference TRBV2 and TRBJ1-1): EPEVTQTPSHQVTQMGQEVILRCVPISNHLYFYWYRQILGQKVEFLVSFYNNEISEKSEIFDDQFSVERPDGSNFTLKIRSTKLEDSAMYFCASSIRLGGNTEAFFGQGTRLTVV.

V gene TRBV7-9 combines with J gene TRBJ1-5; 7 nucleotides align to TRBD1. The V gene end was trimmed by 5 bases and the J gene end by 4 bases; junction bases not matched to a gene: 2. This CDR3 contains 13 residues. Germline-derived CDR1 and CDR2 are SEHNR and FQNEAQ (reference sequence). CDR3 nucleotide sequence: TGTGCCAGCAGCCTGGACAGGAATCAGCCCCAGCATTTT. The encoded protein is CASSLDRNQPQHF.

The sample holds one count of this clone. This chain joins TRBV2 and TRBJ1-4; a weak D match, TRBD1 (6 bases). The V gene lost 7 bases and the J gene lost 3 bases, with 15 bases spanning the gap. Germline lookup yields CDR1 SNHLY and CDR2 FYNNEI. The CDR3 sequence is 15 residues long. CDR3 loop: CASKGAGAANEKLFF. In DNA form, the CDR3 reads TGTGCCAGCAAAGGGGCAGGGGCGGCTAATGAAAAACTGTTTTTT.

V and J are TRBV2 and TRBJ2-2, with D uncertain. With 8 bases removed from V and 1 base from J, the gap between germline ends came to 17 bases. CDR3 length: 16 residues. CDR1 is SNHLY, CDR2 FYNNEI, per germline. The CDR3 DNA follows: TGTGCCAGCGAGGACCCGGGCGGTTTGAACACCGGGGAGCTGTTTTTT. Protein sequence: CASEDPGGLNTGELFF.

The genes are TRBV18 and TRBJ2-1; D call uncertain. V shed 1 base and J shed 6 bases, with 4 bases lying between them. The CDR3 sequence is 12 residues long. Per germline, CDR1 KGHSH and CDR2 LQKENI. This CDR3 reads CASSPRVNEQFF. Written as DNA, the CDR3 is TGTGCCAGCTCACCACGGGTCAATGAGCAGTTCTTC.

The J gene is TRBJ1-1, the V gene TRBV4-2, with D uncertain. Trimming left V 1 base short and J 1 base short, with 7 bases between. Germline CDR1 and CDR2: LGHNA and YNFKEQ. The CDR3 is made up of 14 amino acids. Here the CDR3 reads CASSQVVTNTEAFF. The DNA of the CDR3 is TGTGCCAGCAGCCAAGTCGTCACGAACACTGAAGCTTTCTTT.